This TCR beta chain originates from a study of T cells in Graves' hyperthyroidism and ophthalmopathy. The CDR3 length is 15 residues. Germline loops: CDR1 KGHDR, CDR2 SFDVKD. V was clipped by 6 bases and J by 6 bases; unmatched bases: 7. An absence of ophthalmopathy progression within 18 months meant stable Graves' hyperthyroidism. Broader study findings: Most clonotypes expanded in the thyroid (above 0.001) were also present in blood.

Regions amplified from RNA transcripts were the TCR beta CDR3 regions. HTBI primers were the set used in a first-round RT-PCR of the TCR CDR3. TCRdb re-derived calls from the multiplex PCR reads in MiXCR, one entry per CDR3 protein. The sample carries 530,000 or so distinct CDR3 sequences, under 60% recorded once. Many counts were recorded for this clonotype. What it binds is unknown. Sequences were obtained from peripheral blood or thyroid tissue (not recorded which). This TCR came from a woman aged 18-35 years with Graves' hyperthyroidism. The chain is built from TRBV24-1 and TRBJ1-4, with 9 bases lining up with TRBD1. CDR3 sequence reads: CATSPPRTGDEKLFF. CDR3 nucleotide sequence: TGTGCCACCAGTCCCCCCCGGACAGGGGATGAAAAACTGTTTTTT.